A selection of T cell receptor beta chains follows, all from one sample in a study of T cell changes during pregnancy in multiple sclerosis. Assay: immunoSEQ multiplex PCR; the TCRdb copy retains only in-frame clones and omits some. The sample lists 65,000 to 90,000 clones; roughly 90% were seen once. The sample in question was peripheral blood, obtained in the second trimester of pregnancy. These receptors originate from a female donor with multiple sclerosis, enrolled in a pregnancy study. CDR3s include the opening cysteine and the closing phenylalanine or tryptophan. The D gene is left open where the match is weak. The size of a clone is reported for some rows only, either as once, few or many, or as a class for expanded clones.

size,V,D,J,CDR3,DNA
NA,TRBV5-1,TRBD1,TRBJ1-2,CASSLGGQGNYGYTF,TGCGCCAGCAGCTTGGGGGGACAGGGGAACTATGGCTACACCTTC
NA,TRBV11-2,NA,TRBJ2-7,CASSLDRSQGYEQYF,TGTGCCAGCAGCTTAGATCGGAGCCAGGGCTACGAGCAGTACTTC
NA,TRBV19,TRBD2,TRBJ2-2,CASSKFGTSGANTGELFF,TGTGCCAGTAGTAAATTTGGGACTAGCGGAGCTAACACCGGGGAGCTGTTTTTT
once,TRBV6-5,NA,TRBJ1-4,CASRYGHGEKLFF,TGTGCCAGCAGATATGGACACGGCGAAAAACTGTTTTTT
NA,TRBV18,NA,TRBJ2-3,CASSPQQNTDTQYF,TGTGCCAGCTCACCACAACAGAACACAGATACGCAGTATTTT
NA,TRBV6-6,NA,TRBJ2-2,CASSHDVAATGELFF,TGTGCCAGCAGTCACGATGTAGCGGCCACCGGGGAGCTGTTTTTT
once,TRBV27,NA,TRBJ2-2,CASSLFPPAANTGELFF,TGTGCCAGCAGTTTATTCCCTCCAGCGGCGAACACCGGGGAGCTGTTTTTT
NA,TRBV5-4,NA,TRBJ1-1,CASSLAGNTEAFF,TGTGCCAGCAGCTTAGCAGGGAACACTGAAGCTTTCTTT
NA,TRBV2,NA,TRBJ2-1,CASSDRVGYNEQFF,TGTGCCAGCAGTGACAGGGTGGGATACAATGAGCAGTTCTTC
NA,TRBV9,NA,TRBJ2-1,CASSVSSDKYNEQFF,TGTGCCAGCAGCGTATCGAGCGATAAATACAATGAGCAGTTCTTC
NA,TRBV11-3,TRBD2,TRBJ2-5,CASSLDISASGRQTQYF,TGTGCCAGCAGCTTAGATATATCGGCTAGCGGGAGGCAGACCCAGTACTTC
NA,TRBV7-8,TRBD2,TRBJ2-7,CASSSTTKRGSYYEQYF,TGTGCCAGCAGCTCCACGACTAAGCGGGGATCCTACTACGAGCAGTACTTC
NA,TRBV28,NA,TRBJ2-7,CASSFQILGETNYEQYF,TGTGCCAGCAGTTTTCAAATATTGGGCGAAACAAACTACGAGCAGTACTTC
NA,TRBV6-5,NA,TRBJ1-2,CASSYRGQELYGYTF,TGTGCCAGCAGTTACAGGGGTCAGGAGCTGTATGGCTACACCTTC
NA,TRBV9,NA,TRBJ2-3,CASSNKPEKDTQYF,TGTGCCAGCAGCAACAAGCCGGAGAAAGATACGCAGTATTTT
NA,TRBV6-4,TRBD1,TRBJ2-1,CASSQGAWGEQFF,TGTGCCAGCAGCCAGGGGGCATGGGGTGAGCAGTTCTTC
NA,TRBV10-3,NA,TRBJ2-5,CAISEGGLQETQYF,TGTGCCATCAGTGAGGGAGGGCTACAAGAGACCCAGTACTTC
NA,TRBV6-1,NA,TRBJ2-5,CASSEGTSIGETQYF,TGTGCCAGCAGTGAAGGGACTTCTATCGGGGAGACCCAGTACTTC
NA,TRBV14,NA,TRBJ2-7,CASSRTGYYSYEQYF,TGTGCCAGCAGCCGTACAGGGTATTACTCCTACGAGCAGTACTTC
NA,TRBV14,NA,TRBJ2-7,CASSQDTALGQYF,TGTGCCAGCAGCCAAGACACTGCACTAGGGCAGTACTTC
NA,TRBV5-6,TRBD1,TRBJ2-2,CASSFGQGKTGELFF,TGTGCCAGCAGCTTCGGACAGGGAAAGACCGGGGAGCTGTTTTTT
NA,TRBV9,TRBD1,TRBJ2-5,CASSVASGQGSETQYF,TGTGCCAGCAGCGTAGCTTCGGGACAGGGATCAGAGACCCAGTACTTC
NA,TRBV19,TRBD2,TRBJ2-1,CASSRGTTPAEQFF,TGTGCCAGTAGTCGAGGGACTACGCCGGCTGAGCAGTTCTTC
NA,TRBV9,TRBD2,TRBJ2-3,CASSATSEYTDTQYF,TGTGCCAGCAGCGCGACTAGCGAGTACACAGATACGCAGTATTTT
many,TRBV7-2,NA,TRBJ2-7,CASSPSTGNTGQYF,TGTGCCAGCAGCCCGTCGACTGGGAATACAGGGCAGTACTTC
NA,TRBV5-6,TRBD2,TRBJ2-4,CASSIYSGVKNIQYF,TGTGCCAGCAGCATCTACAGCGGGGTGAAAAACATTCAGTACTTC
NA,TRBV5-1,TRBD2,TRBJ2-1,CASNPGLGFSYNEQFF,TGCGCCAGCAATCCGGGACTAGGGTTTTCCTACAATGAGCAGTTCTTC
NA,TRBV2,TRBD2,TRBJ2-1,CASSGTSGSYNEQFF,TGTGCCAGCAGTGGGACTAGCGGATCCTACAATGAGCAGTTCTTC
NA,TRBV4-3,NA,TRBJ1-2,CASSQELGVVEGYTF,TGCGCCAGCAGCCAAGAACTCGGGGTAGTGGAAGGCTACACCTTC
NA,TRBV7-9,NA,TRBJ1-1,CASSRGQSSMNTEAFF,TGTGCCAGCAGCCGTGGACAGTCTAGCATGAACACTGAAGCTTTCTTT
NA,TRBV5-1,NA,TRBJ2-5,CASSLQGSETQYF,TGCGCCAGCAGCTTGCAGGGGTCGGAGACCCAGTACTTC
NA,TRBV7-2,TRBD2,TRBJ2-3,CASSPTSGRAMGTDTQYF,TGTGCCAGCAGCCCCACTAGCGGGAGGGCCATGGGCACAGATACGCAGTATTTT
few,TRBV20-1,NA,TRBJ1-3,CSAYSGNTIYF,TGCAGTGCTTACTCTGGAAACACCATATATTTT
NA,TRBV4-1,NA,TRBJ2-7,CASSPLVRVDEQYF,TGCGCCAGCAGCCCCCTGGTGCGGGTAGACGAGCAGTACTTC
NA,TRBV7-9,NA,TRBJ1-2,CASSLAGQDNYGYTF,TGTGCCAGCAGCTTAGCTGGGCAGGATAACTATGGCTACACCTTC
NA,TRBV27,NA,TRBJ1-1,CASSLRRGMNTEAFF,TGTGCCAGCAGTTTAAGGAGAGGAATGAACACTGAAGCTTTCTTT
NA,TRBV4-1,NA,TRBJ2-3,CASSLTGDTQYF,TGCGCCAGCAGCCTGACGGGGGATACGCAGTATTTT
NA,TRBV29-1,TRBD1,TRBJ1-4,CSVEGAGDATNEKLFF,TGCAGCGTGGAGGGGGCAGGGGATGCAACTAATGAAAAACTGTTTTTT
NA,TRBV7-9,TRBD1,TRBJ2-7,CASSFGQGFYEQYF,TGTGCCAGCAGCTTTGGACAGGGATTCTACGAGCAGTACTTC
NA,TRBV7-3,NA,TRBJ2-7,CASSAAFGAEQYF,TGTGCCAGCAGCGCCGCGTTTGGGGCCGAGCAGTACTTC
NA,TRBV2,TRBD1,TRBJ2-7,CASNLVHGQVAEQYF,TGTGCCAGCAACCTCGTCCATGGACAGGTGGCCGAGCAGTACTTC
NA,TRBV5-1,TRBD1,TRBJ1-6,CASSLRDRRSSYNSPLHF,TGCGCCAGCAGCCTTCGGGACAGGCGAAGCTCCTATAATTCACCCCTCCACTTT
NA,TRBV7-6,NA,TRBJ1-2,CASSLGAGNNWGYTF,TGTGCCAGCAGCTTAGGAGCAGGGAATAACTGGGGCTACACCTTC
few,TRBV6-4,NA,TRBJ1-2,CASSDTREADGYTF,TGTGCCAGCAGTGATACCAGGGAGGCAGACGGCTACACCTTC
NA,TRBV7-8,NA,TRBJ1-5,CASSYGTPYSNQPQHF,TGTGCCAGCAGTTACGGGACACCTTATAGCAATCAGCCCCAGCATTTT
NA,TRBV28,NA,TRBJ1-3,CASSLLVFGSASSGNTIYF,TGTGCCAGCAGTTTATTGGTATTTGGCAGTGCCTCGTCTGGAAACACCATATATTTT
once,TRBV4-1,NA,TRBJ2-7,CASSSRTTKGNEQYF,TGCGCCAGCAGCTCCAGGACTACAAAGGGGAACGAGCAGTACTTC
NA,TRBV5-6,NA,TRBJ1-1,CASSLETGNTEAFF,TGTGCCAGCAGCTTGGAAACAGGAAACACTGAAGCTTTCTTT
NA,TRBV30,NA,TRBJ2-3,CAYKWARTDTQYF,TGTGCCTACAAGTGGGCCCGCACAGATACGCAGTATTTT
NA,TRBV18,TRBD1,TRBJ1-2,CASSPKIRDRVIYGYTF,TGTGCCAGCTCACCAAAAATCCGGGACAGGGTCATCTATGGCTACACCTTC
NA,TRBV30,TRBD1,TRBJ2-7,CAWSVGTGELKQYF,TGTGCCTGGAGTGTTGGGACAGGCGAGCTCAAGCAGTACTTC
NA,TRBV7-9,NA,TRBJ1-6,CASSSSTGNNSPLHF,TGTGCCAGCAGCTCCAGCACAGGGAATAATTCACCCCTCCACTTT
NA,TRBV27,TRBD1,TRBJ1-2,CASSLGQGNYGYTF,TGTGCCAGCAGTTTAGGACAGGGTAACTATGGCTACACCTTC
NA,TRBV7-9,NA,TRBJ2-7,CASSPEGQYEQYF,TGTGCCAGCAGCCCGGAGGGACAGTACGAGCAGTACTTC
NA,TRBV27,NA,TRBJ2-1,CASSLGQGNEQFF,TGTGCCAGCAGTTTAGGGCAGGGCAATGAGCAGTTCTTC
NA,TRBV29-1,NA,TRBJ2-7,CSATQGTLAYEQYF,TGCAGCGCCACACAGGGAACCCTGGCCTACGAGCAGTACTTC
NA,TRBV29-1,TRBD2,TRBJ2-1,CSGSSGGTEQFF,TGCAGCGGATCTAGCGGGGGGACTGAGCAGTTCTTC
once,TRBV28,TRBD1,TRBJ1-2,CASSFSTGGYGYTF,TGTGCCAGCAGTTTCTCGACAGGGGGCTATGGCTACACCTTC
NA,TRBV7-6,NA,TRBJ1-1,CASSLGAGITEAFF,TGTGCCAGCAGCTTAGGGGCGGGGATCACTGAAGCTTTCTTT